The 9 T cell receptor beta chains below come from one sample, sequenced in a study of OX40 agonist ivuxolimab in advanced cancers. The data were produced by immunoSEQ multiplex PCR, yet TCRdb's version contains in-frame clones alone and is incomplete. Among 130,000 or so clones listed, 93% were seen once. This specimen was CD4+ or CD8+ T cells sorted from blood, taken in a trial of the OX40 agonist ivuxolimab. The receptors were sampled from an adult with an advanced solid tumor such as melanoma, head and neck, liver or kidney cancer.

The chain's CDR3 is CASSFGRGVQPQHF. In DNA form, the CDR3 reads TGTGCCAGCAGCTTTGGGCGGGGGGTTCAGCCCCAGCATTTT. The chain carries TRBV5-6 and TRBJ1-5; weak D call: TRBD1 (5 bases). This CDR3 contains 14 residues. Trimming took 2 bases from V and 6 from J, leaving 12 bases between them. CDR1 SGHDT and CDR2 YYEEEE come from the germline V gene.

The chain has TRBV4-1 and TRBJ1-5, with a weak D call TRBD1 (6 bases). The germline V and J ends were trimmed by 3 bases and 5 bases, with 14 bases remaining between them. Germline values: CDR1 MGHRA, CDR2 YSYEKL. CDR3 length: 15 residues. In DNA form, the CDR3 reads TGCGCCAGCAGCCACCGAAGGGGGGCAGATCAGCCCCAGCATTTT. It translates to CASSHRRGADQPQHF.

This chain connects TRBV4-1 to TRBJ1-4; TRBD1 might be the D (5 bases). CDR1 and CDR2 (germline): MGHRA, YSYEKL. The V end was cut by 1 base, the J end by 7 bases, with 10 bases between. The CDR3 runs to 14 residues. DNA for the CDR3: TGCGCCAGCAGCCAAGGGCAGGGTGGTGAAAAACTGTTTTTT. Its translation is CASSQGQGGEKLFF.

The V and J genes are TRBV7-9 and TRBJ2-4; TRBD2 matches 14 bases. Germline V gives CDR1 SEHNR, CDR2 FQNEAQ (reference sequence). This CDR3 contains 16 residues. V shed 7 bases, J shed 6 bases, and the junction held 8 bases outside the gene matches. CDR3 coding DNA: TGTGCCAGCACCCTGGGACTAGCGGGAGAGGGAAACATTCAGTACTTC. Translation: CASTLGLAGEGNIQYF. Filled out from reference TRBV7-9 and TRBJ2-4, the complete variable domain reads DTGVSQNPRHKITKRGQNVTFRCDPISEHNRLYWYRQTLGQGPEFLTYFQNEAQLEKSRLLSDRFSAERPKGSFSTLEIQRTEQGDSAMYLCASTLGLAGEGNIQYFGAGTRLSVL.

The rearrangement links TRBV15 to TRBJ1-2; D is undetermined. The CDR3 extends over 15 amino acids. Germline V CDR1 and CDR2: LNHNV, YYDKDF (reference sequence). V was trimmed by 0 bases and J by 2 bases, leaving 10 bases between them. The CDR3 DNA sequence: TGTGCCACCAGCAGAGATCAAAACAGAAACTATGGCTACACCTTC. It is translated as CATSRDQNRNYGYTF.

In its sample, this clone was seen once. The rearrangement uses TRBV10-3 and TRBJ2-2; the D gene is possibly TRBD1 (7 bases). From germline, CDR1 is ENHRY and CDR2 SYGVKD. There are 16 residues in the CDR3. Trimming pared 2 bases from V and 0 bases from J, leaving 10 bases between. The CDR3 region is CAISEGGGPNTGELFF. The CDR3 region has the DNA TGTGCCATCAGTGAGGGAGGGGGCCCGAACACCGGGGAGCTGTTTTTT.

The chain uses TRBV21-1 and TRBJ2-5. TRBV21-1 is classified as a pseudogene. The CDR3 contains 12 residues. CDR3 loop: CAIPPSDETQYF. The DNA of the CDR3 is TGTGCCATCCCGCCGTCGGATGAGACCCAGTACTTC.

CDR3 protein: CASGLGIGELFF. CDR3 DNA: TGTGCTAGTGGTTTGGGAATTGGGGAGCTGTTTTTT. This chain joins TRBV12-5 and TRBJ2-2; D call uncertain. Germline values: CDR1 LGHNT, CDR2 FRNRAP. Between the trimmed V and J ends, which lost 1 base and 8 bases, there was a span of 5 bases. This CDR3 is built from 12 residues.

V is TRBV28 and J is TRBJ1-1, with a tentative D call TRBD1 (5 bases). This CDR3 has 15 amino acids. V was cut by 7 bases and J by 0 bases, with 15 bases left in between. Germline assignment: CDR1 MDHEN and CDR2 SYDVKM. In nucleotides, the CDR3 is TGTGCCAGCACCGTGGGGCAGGGATTGAACACTGAAGCTTTCTTT. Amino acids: CASTVGQGLNTEAFF.